The 11 T cell receptor beta chains reported below all come from one sample, sequenced in a study of blood T cell repertoires in COVID-19. Only in-frame clones appear in the TCRdb table, and some are missing; sequencing was by immunoSEQ multiplex PCR. The sample includes just over 200,000 clones, about 78% of them seen just once. The specimen was peripheral blood. Source of these receptors: a woman between 70 and 85 years old with acute or convalescent COVID-19.

This chain links TRBV7-2 with TRBJ2-6, with D possibly matching TRBD1 (6 bases). Germline CDR1 is SGHTA and CDR2 is FQGNSA. The CDR3 loop spans 16 amino acids. V lost 5 bases, J lost 0 bases, and 11 bases lay in between. The CDR3 DNA reads TGTGCCAGCAGCCCTGGACAGCTCTCTGGGGCCAACGTCCTGACTTTC. As protein: CASSPGQLSGANVLTF.

This clone came up once. This sequence joins TRBV24-1 and TRBJ1-5; D is undetermined. The CDR3 has 13 amino acids. CDR1 is KGHDR, CDR2 SFDVKD, per germline. V lost 4 bases and J 0 bases, leaving 3 bases between the germline ends. DNA of the CDR3: TGTGCCACCAGTGACTATAGCAATCAGCCCCAGCATTTT. It codes for CATSDYSNQPQHF.

The chain uses TRBV2 and TRBJ1-4; D not resolved. Germline CDR1 and CDR2: SNHLY and FYNNEI. This CDR3 is 12 amino acids long. Trimming shortened V by 7 bases and J by 3 bases, and 6 bases separated the two germline ends. CDR3: CASTRSNEKLFF. CDR3 bases: TGTGCCAGCACCCGGTCTAATGAAAAACTGTTTTTT.

This CDR3 reads CAWRRDTEAFF. The CDR3 coding sequence is TGTGCCTGGCGTCGGGACACTGAAGCTTTCTTT. The chain combines TRBV30 with TRBJ1-1; no firm D call. This CDR3 comprises 11 residues. V was cut by 5 bases and J by 3 bases, with 7 bases left in between. Per germline, CDR1 GTSNPN and CDR2 SVGIG (reference sequence).

The sample holds one count of this clone. At one boundary the junction diverges from the germline segment, which might be a read error. This chain connects TRBV10-3 to TRBJ2-1, with TRBD2 identical over 9 bases. Germline assignment: CDR1 ENHRY and CDR2 SYGVKD. The CDR3 has 16 residues. The CDR3 is CAISAELAGQYNGQFF. The CDR3 DNA reads TGTGCCATCAGTGCGGAACTAGCGGGCCAATACAATGGGCAGTTCTTC.

The chain couples TRBV20-1 to TRBJ2-3; D gene uncertain. CDR1 DFQATT and CDR2 SNEGSKA come from the germline V gene (reference sequence). This CDR3 region has 12 residues. Deletions cut 3 bases from V and 1 base from J, with 5 bases between. The DNA for the CDR3 is TGCAGTGCTAGTGCTGGCACAGATACGCAGTATTTT. Protein: CSASAGTDTQYF.

This chain joins TRBV7-9 and TRBJ1-1, with 8 bases fitting TRBD1. CDR1 and CDR2 (germline): SEHNR, FQNEAQ (reference sequence). The V and J ends lost 6 bases and 9 bases, in that order; junction bases with no gene match: 12. The CDR3 length is 14 residues. The CDR3 here is CASRRDERQGKAFF. Written as DNA, the CDR3 is TGTGCCAGCAGAAGAGACGAGAGACAGGGGAAAGCTTTCTTT.

The chain combines TRBV19 with TRBJ2-2, with 7 bases identical to TRBD1. Germline V gene data show CDR1 as LNHDA and CDR2 as SQIVND (reference sequence). V was pared by 3 bases and J by 0 bases, with 4 bases of the junction left unmatched. CDR3 length equals 16 residues. The CDR3 is CASSILGTANTGELFF. Here the CDR3 DNA reads TGTGCCAGTAGTATCTTGGGGACAGCGAACACCGGGGAGCTGTTTTTT.

The chain joins TRBV6-5 to TRBJ1-1; 8 bases match TRBD1. Germline CDR1 is MNHEY and CDR2 is SVGAGI. This CDR3 comprises 13 residues. J gave up 10 bases and V 7 bases, and 11 bases lay outside the gene matches. CDR3 bases: TGTGCCAGCACATACGGACAGGGCGGTCTAGCTTTCTTT. This gives the protein CASTYGQGGLAFF.

The V and J genes are TRBV13 and TRBJ1-1; weak D call: TRBD1 (5 bases). The CDR3 covers 13 residues. The germline gives CDR1 PRHDT, CDR2 FYEKMQ (reference sequence). Trimming left V 5 bases short and J 2 bases short, with 9 bases between. The CDR3 sequence: CASSPTDNTEAFF. The CDR3 coding sequence is TGTGCCAGCAGCCCGACAGATAACACTGAAGCTTTCTTT.

The chain links TRBV5-6 to TRBJ2-7; possible D gene TRBD1, 5 bases. CDR3 length equals 14 residues. The V end lost 1 base, the J end lost 2 bases, and 10 bases lay between the germline ends. Germline-derived CDR1 and CDR2 are SGHDT and YYEEEE. CDR3 in DNA: TGTGCCAGCAGCTTGATGGCAGGGACCTACGAGCAGTACTTC. Protein: CASSLMAGTYEQYF.